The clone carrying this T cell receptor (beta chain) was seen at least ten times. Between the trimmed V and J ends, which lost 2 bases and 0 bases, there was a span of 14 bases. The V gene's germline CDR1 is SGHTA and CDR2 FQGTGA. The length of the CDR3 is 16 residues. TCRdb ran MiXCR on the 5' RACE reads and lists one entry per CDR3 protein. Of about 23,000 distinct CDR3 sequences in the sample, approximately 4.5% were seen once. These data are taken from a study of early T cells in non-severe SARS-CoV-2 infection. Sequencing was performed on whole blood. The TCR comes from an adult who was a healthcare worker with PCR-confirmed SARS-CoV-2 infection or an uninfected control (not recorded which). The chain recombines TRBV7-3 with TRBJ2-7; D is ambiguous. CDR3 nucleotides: TGTGCCAGCAGCTTATATTCCCCAGCGTTCTCCTACGAGCAGTACTTC. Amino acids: CASSLYSPAFSYEQYF. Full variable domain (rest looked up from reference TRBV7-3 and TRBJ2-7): GAGVSQTPSNKVTEKGKYVELRCDPISGHTALYWYRQSLGQGPEFLIYFQGTGAADDSGLPNDRFFAVRPEGSVSTLKIQRTERGDSAVYLCASSLYSPAFSYEQYFGPGTRLTVT.